This T cell receptor beta chain was observed in a study of regulatory T cells in long-lasting Graves disease. Study-level background: Antithyroid drug use was under 3 months in newly diagnosed Graves' patients.

Looked up from germline, CDR1 is GTSNPN and CDR2 is SVGIG (reference sequence). CDR3 length: 12 amino acids. This clonotype was observed at least ten times. For TCR beta, libraries came from iRepertoire HTBI primers and Arm-PCR of CDR3 regions. In TCRdb, the multiplex PCR reads were re-called with MiXCR into one record per CDR3 protein. The sample yields 550,000 or so distinct CDR3 sequences, more than 10% seen once. Time point in this sample: newly diagnosed GD, antithyroid drugs for less than 3 months. RNA from PBMCs was the source of the TCR library. Separately, the same data were catalogued under a study of T cells in Graves' hyperthyroidism and ophthalmopathy. As that study records: Most expanded thyroid clonotypes above 0.001 also appeared in blood.

V usage is TRBV30 and J usage is TRBJ1-2; D is possibly TRBD1 (5 bases). The source was peripheral blood mononuclear cells (PBMCs), collected at new diagnosis, from a patient treated with antithyroid drugs. The sequence was obtained from a woman aged 25-40 years with Graves disease. The CDR3 sequence: CASAGHPYGYTF. Written as DNA, the CDR3 is TGTGCTTCGGCAGGGCACCCCTATGGCTACACCTTC.